One and the same sample provided the 18 T cell receptor beta chains below, sequenced in a study of blood T cell repertoires in COVID-19. Assay: immunoSEQ multiplex PCR; the TCRdb copy retains only in-frame clones and omits some. Here the sample spans about 83,000 clones, 85% to 90% being singletons. The specimen was peripheral blood. The receptors come from a man aged 80 or over with active or convalescent COVID-19.

The chain is built from TRBV7-9 and TRBJ1-1; D perhaps matches TRBD1 (5 bases). The germline gives CDR1 SEHNR, CDR2 FQNEAQ (reference sequence). Trimming left V 5 bases short and J 0 bases short, with 7 bases between. The CDR3 covers 13 residues. The CDR3 region is CASSKTVNTEAFF. Written as DNA, the CDR3 is TGTGCCAGCAGCAAGACAGTGAACACTGAAGCTTTCTTT.

The gene calls are TRBV2 and TRBJ1-5; weak D call: TRBD1 (6 bases). The V end lost 4 bases, the J end lost 7 bases, and 17 bases lay between the germline ends. The CDR3 is made up of 15 amino acids. CDR1 is SNHLY and CDR2 is FYNNEI in the germline V gene. The CDR3 DNA reads TGTGCCAGCAGTGCCCGGGACACAACAGGGCAGCCCCAGCATTTT. Translation gives CASSARDTTGQPQHF.

The V and J genes are TRBV6-5 and TRBJ1-1; the D is unclear. With 6 bases removed from V and 8 bases from J, the gap between germline ends came to 10 bases. This CDR3 spans 11 amino acids. Germline V CDR1 and CDR2: MNHEY, SVGAGI. CDR3 DNA: TGTGCCAGCAGGGGCTCCCGGGAAGCTTTCTTT. This gives the protein CASRGSREAFF.

The chain carries TRBV12-3 or TRBV12-4 and TRBJ1-4, with TRBD1 as a possible D gene (5 bases). The V end lost 3 bases, the J end lost 8 bases, and 10 bases lay between the germline ends. The CDR3 is 13 residues long. The CDR3 loop is CASSFQGGEKLFF. Here the CDR3 DNA reads TGTGCCAGCAGTTTCCAGGGTGGGGAAAAACTGTTTTTT.

V is TRBV6-6 and J is TRBJ1-2; perhaps TRBD1 as D (5 bases). Germline assignment: CDR1 MNHNY and CDR2 SVGAGI (reference sequence). The CDR3 spans 14 residues. V lost 5 bases, J lost 0 bases, and 10 bases lay in between. In nucleotides, the CDR3 is TGTGCCAGCAGTAAGACGACAGCTAACTATGGCTACACCTTC. It specifies CASSKTTANYGYTF.

The rearrangement links TRBV7-2 to TRBJ1-5; tentatively, D is TRBD1 (5 bases). Trimming removed 3 bases from V and 3 bases from J, with 6 bases in between. Germline V CDR1 and CDR2: SGHTA, FQGNSA. The CDR3 consists of 13 residues. The CDR3 loop reads CASSFRDNQPQHF. The DNA of the CDR3 is TGTGCCAGCAGCTTCAGGGACAATCAGCCCCAGCATTTT. Full variable domain (remainder filled in from reference TRBV7-2 and TRBJ1-5): GAGVSQSPSNKVTEKGKDVELRCDPISGHTALYWYRQSLGQGLEFLIYFQGNSAPDKSGLPSDRFSAERTGGSVSTLTIQRTQQEDSAVYLCASSFRDNQPQHFGDGTRLSIL.

The chain carries TRBV18 and TRBJ1-1; the match to TRBD1 covers 7 bases. The CDR3 contains 16 residues. Germline trimming cut 3 bases from V and 5 bases from J; bases unmatched to any gene: 12. Germline values: CDR1 KGHSH, CDR2 LQKENI. CDR3 amino acids: CASSPLPRTGTTEAFF. CDR3 nucleotide sequence: TGTGCCAGCTCACCCTTGCCCAGGACAGGAACGACTGAAGCTTTCTTT.

The V call is TRBV7-8, the J call TRBJ2-7; no definite D call. The V end was cut by 1 base, the J end by 3 bases, with 13 bases between. The germline CDR1 and CDR2 sequences are SGHVS and FQNEAQ. The CDR3 consists of 15 residues. This CDR3 reads CASSLGSHTNYEQYV. The CDR3 nucleotides read TGTGCCAGCAGCTTAGGGAGTCACACGAACTACGAGCAGTACGTC.

The chain employs TRBV3-1 (or the pseudogene TRBV3-2) and TRBJ1-1, with D possibly matching TRBD1 (6 bases). V gave up 0 bases and J gave up 7 bases, with 12 bases separating them. CDR3 length equals 14 residues. From germline, CDR1 is LGHDT and CDR2 YNNKEL (reference sequence). This chain's CDR3 is CASSQDRGRGEAFF. CDR3 DNA sequence: TGTGCCAGCAGCCAAGATCGGGGCAGGGGTGAAGCTTTCTTT.

The chain combines TRBV7-8 with TRBJ2-2; 13 bases line up with TRBD2. Looked up from germline, CDR1 is SGHVS and CDR2 is FQNEAQ. J gave up 7 bases and V 0 bases, and 2 bases lay outside the gene matches. The CDR3 has 16 residues. The CDR3 bases are TGTGCCAGCAGCTTAGCACTAGCGGGAGGGGTCGGGGAGCTGTTTTTT. It yields the protein CASSLALAGGVGELFF.

The J gene is TRBJ1-2, the V gene TRBV5-5; TRBD1 might be the D (5 bases). Germline V CDR1 and CDR2: SGHKS, YYEKEE (reference sequence). Trimming took off 0 bases at V and 8 bases at J, with 20 bases between the two ends. This CDR3 contains 16 residues. The CDR3, as DNA: TGTGCCAGCAGCTTGGTGGATACTACGCAATGGGGCGGCTACACCTTC. This gives the protein CASSLVDTTQWGGYTF.

V and J are TRBV3-1 (or the pseudogene TRBV3-2) and TRBJ2-1, with 10 bases fitting TRBD2. Trimming took 3 bases from V and 0 from J; bases not matched to a gene: 2. The CDR3 is 16 amino acids. CDR1 and CDR2 from the germline V gene are LGHDT and YNNKEL (reference sequence). The CDR3 region has the DNA TGTGCCAGCAGCCACCTAGCGGGGGTCTCCTACAATGAGCAGTTCTTC. Encoded protein: CASSHLAGVSYNEQFF.

The chain combines TRBV28 with TRBJ2-5; 7 bases map to TRBD2. Per the germline V gene, CDR1 is MDHEN and CDR2 is SYDVKM. This CDR3 is 18 amino acids long. The trim removed 7 bases at V and 2 bases at J, leaving 19 bases unmatched. Here the CDR3 reads CASNLFGGGDRRQETQYF. The CDR3 coding sequence is TGTGCCAGCAACTTATTCGGCGGGGGTGATAGAAGACAAGAGACCCAGTACTTC.

The CDR3 reads CASSPPTGTANYGYTF. Here the CDR3 DNA reads TGTGCCAGCTCACCTCCGACAGGGACGGCTAACTATGGCTACACCTTC. The J gene is TRBJ1-2, the V gene TRBV18; the match to TRBD1 covers 7 bases. The junction had 7 bases not matched to a gene; V was cut back by 3 bases and J by 0 bases. Germline CDR1 and CDR2: KGHSH and LQKENI. The CDR3 contains 16 residues.

The CDR3 DNA sequence: TGTGCCAGCTCACCAGAGCGGGGAAACACTGAAGCTTTCTTT. Translation gives CASSPERGNTEAFF. The rearrangement uses TRBV18 and TRBJ1-1; no clear D gene. The V gene lost 2 bases and the J gene lost 2 bases, with 9 bases spanning the gap. The CDR3 totals 14 residues. CDR1 KGHSH and CDR2 LQKENI come from the germline V gene. The full variable domain, rest sourced from reference TRBV18 and TRBJ1-1, is NAGVMQNPRHLVRRRGQEARLRCSPMKGHSHVYWYRQLPEEGLKFMVYLQKENIIDESGMPKERFSAEFPKEGPSILRIQQVVRGDSAAYFCASSPERGNTEAFFGQGTRLTVV.

The CDR3 loop is CASSRTGELFF. CDR3 bases: TGTGCCAGCAGTCGTACCGGGGAGCTGTTTTTT. The chain uses TRBV14 and TRBJ2-2; D is unclear. V was trimmed by 6 bases and J by 5 bases, leaving 4 bases between them. The V gene's germline CDR1 is SGHDN and CDR2 FVKESK. The CDR3 is 11 amino acids.

The chain couples TRBV5-1 to TRBJ2-1; 7 bases agree with TRBD2. The ends lost 2 bases at V and 6 bases at J; junction bases unmatched: 5. The CDR3 covers 14 residues. Germline loops: CDR1 SGHRS, CDR2 YFSETQ. The chain's CDR3 is CASSLAREGNEQFF. CDR3 bases: TGCGCCAGCAGCTTAGCCAGGGAGGGCAATGAGCAGTTCTTC.

This clone has more than one count but fewer than ten. The CDR3 DNA follows: TGTGCCACCAGTGATGGATTTAGCGGGAGGTCAGATAATGAGCAGTTCTTC. Amino acids: CATSDGFSGRSDNEQFF. The chain has TRBV24-1 and TRBJ2-1; 10 bases line up with TRBD2. The V segment lost 3 bases and the J segment 7 bases; nucleotides outside the gene matches: 11. Germline V gene sequence: CDR1 KGHDR, CDR2 SFDVKD. There are 17 residues in the CDR3.